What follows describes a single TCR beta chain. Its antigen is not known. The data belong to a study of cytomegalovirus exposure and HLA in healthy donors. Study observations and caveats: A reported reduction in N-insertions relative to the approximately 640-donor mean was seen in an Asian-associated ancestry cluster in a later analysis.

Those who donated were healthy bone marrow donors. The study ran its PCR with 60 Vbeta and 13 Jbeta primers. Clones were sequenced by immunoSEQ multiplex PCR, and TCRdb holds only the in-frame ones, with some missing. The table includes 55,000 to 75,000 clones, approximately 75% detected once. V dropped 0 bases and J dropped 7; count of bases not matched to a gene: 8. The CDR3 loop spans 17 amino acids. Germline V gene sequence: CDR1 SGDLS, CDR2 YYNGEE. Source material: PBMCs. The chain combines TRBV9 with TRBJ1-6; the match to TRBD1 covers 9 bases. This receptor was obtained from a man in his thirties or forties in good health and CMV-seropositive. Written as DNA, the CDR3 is TGTGCCAGCAGCGTAGGGGGGGGGACAGGGTTGAATTCACCCCTCCACTTT. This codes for CASSVGGGTGLNSPLHF.